The 22 T cell receptor beta chains presented below share a single source sample, sequenced in a study of cytomegalovirus exposure and HLA in healthy donors. PCR was performed using 60 Vbeta and 13 Jbeta primers. The protocol was immunoSEQ multiplex PCR, while the TCRdb copy is restricted to in-frame clones and leaves out a portion. Of approximately 100,000 clones in the sample, more than 75% were seen once. Source material: PBMCs. These receptors came from a woman aged 18 to 35 in good health and CMV-seropositive.

The chain has TRBV13 and TRBJ1-2, with D perhaps TRBD1 (5 bases). The length of the CDR3 is 14 residues. CDR1 PRHDT and CDR2 FYEKMQ come from the germline V gene (reference sequence). V lost 7 bases to trimming and J lost 1 base, with 13 bases between them. Here the CDR3 DNA reads TGTGCCAGCACCCAAACCGGGGGTAACTATGGCTACACCTTC. Translating gives CASTQTGGNYGYTF.

This clone was found a few times. This rearrangement joins TRBV28 to TRBJ2-7, with a weak D call TRBD1 (5 bases). This CDR3 has 13 residues. The V and J ends lost 4 bases and 5 bases respectively, with 12 bases between them. Germline V gene data show CDR1 as MDHEN and CDR2 as SYDVKM. The CDR3: CASSYRPGDEQYF. In nucleotides, the CDR3 is TGTGCCAGCAGTTACAGGCCTGGTGACGAGCAGTACTTC.

The genes are TRBV7-3 and TRBJ1-2; D is undetermined. V lost 0 bases and J 3 bases, leaving 5 bases between the germline ends. This CDR3 region has 13 residues. Germline lookup yields CDR1 SGHTA and CDR2 FQGTGA. The CDR3 DNA sequence: TGTGCCAGCAGCTTAACTCCGGACTATGGCTACACCTTC. Protein sequence: CASSLTPDYGYTF. Using reference TRBV7-3 and TRBJ1-2 for the parts outside the CDR3, the full variable domain is GAGVSQTPSNKVTEKGKYVELRCDPISGHTALYWYRQSLGQGPEFLIYFQGTGAADDSGLPNDRFFAVRPEGSVSTLKIQRTERGDSAVYLCASSLTPDYGYTFGSGTRLTVV.

The V and J genes are TRBV6-6 and TRBJ1-1; D remains ambiguous. Trimming shortened V by 6 bases and J by 11 bases, and 16 bases separated the two germline ends. The CDR3 contains 12 residues. Germline assignment: CDR1 MNHNY and CDR2 SVGAGI (reference sequence). The CDR3 reads CASSSDIIRAFF. CDR3 DNA: TGTGCCAGCAGCTCCGATATCATACGGGCTTTCTTT.

The chain has TRBV7-9 and TRBJ1-1, with no clear D. The CDR3 has 11 amino acids. CDR1 is SEHNR and CDR2 is FQNEAQ in the germline V gene (reference sequence). The V gene lost 3 bases and the J gene lost 12 bases, with 11 bases spanning the gap. CDR3: CASSFSGVTFF. DNA of the CDR3: TGTGCCAGCAGCTTTTCGGGTGTGACTTTCTTT.

V and J are TRBV7-3 and TRBJ2-5, with 8 nucleotides matching TRBD2. The germline gives CDR1 SGHTA, CDR2 FQGTGA. V was pared by 0 bases and J by 5 bases, with 5 bases of the junction left unmatched. There are 15 residues in the CDR3. The CDR3 DNA reads as TGTGCCAGCAGCTTAACGGCGGGAGGATATGAGACCCAGTACTTC. Residues: CASSLTAGGYETQYF. Based on the CDR3 plus reference TRBV7-3 and TRBJ2-5, the full variable domain is GAGVSQTPSNKVTEKGKYVELRCDPISGHTALYWYRQSLGQGPEFLIYFQGTGAADDSGLPNDRFFAVRPEGSVSTLKIQRTERGDSAVYLCASSLTAGGYETQYFGPGTRLLVL.

A few counts support this clone. The chain uses TRBV6-5 and TRBJ2-7, with TRBD2 matching 10 bases. Germline V lookup: CDR1 MNHEY, CDR2 SVGAGI. The CDR3 spans 16 residues. V lost 0 bases and J lost 3; bases outside the gene matches: 5. This CDR3 reads CASSYSPSGSIYEQYF. CDR3 nucleotide sequence: TGTGCCAGCAGTTACTCCCCTAGCGGGAGCATCTACGAGCAGTACTTC.

This clone was observed a single time. The sample contains more than one DNA sequence encoding this CDR3. The V and J genes are TRBV5-1 and TRBJ1-1, with D unresolved. The CDR3 is made up of 13 amino acids. With 4 bases removed from V and 4 bases from J, the gap between germline ends came to 11 bases. Germline V lookup: CDR1 SGHRS, CDR2 YFSETQ. The DNA of the CDR3 is TGCGCCAGCAGCCTGGGTGGAGGCACTGAAGCTTTCTTT. This translates into CASSLGGGTEAFF.

This chain links TRBV6-1 with TRBJ1-1; TRBD1 aligns across 9 bases. Germline CDR1 is MNHNS and CDR2 is SASEGT. There are 14 residues in the CDR3. With 6 bases clipped from V and 4 bases from J, the junction kept 6 bases outside the gene matches. The CDR3 is CASSQQGAGTEAFF. The CDR3 coding sequence is TGTGCCAGCAGCCAACAGGGGGCAGGCACTGAAGCTTTCTTT.

This clone was seen once. This rearrangement joins TRBV7-9 to TRBJ2-1, with D unresolved. V was cut by 2 bases and J by 3 bases, with 8 bases left in between. This CDR3 contains 14 residues. Per the germline V gene, CDR1 is SEHNR and CDR2 is FQNEAQ (reference sequence). CDR3 region: CASSLMPGYNEQFF. The CDR3 DNA is TGTGCCAGCAGCTTAATGCCGGGCTACAATGAGCAGTTCTTC.

This clone was seen a handful of times. V and J are TRBV11-3 and TRBJ2-1, with no clear D. The CDR3 has 13 amino acids. Between the trimmed V and J ends, which lost 5 bases and 1 base, there was a span of 6 bases. The germline CDR1 and CDR2 sequences are SGHNT and YENEEA. The CDR3: CASSEDSYNEQFF. CDR3 nucleotide sequence: TGTGCCAGCAGCGAGGATTCCTACAATGAGCAGTTCTTC.

V is TRBV9 and J is TRBJ2-7; TRBD2 matches at 7 bases. Germline CDR1 reads SGDLS; CDR2 reads YYNGEE. Losses at the gene ends were 1 base for V and 7 bases for J; bases not matched to a gene: 11. The CDR3 extends over 15 amino acids. CDR3 in amino acids: CASSVSGGRISEQYF. The DNA for the CDR3 is TGTGCCAGCAGCGTATCTGGCGGGAGAATAAGTGAGCAGTACTTC.

This clone was counted only a few times. The V gene is TRBV4-1, the J gene TRBJ2-2; the match to TRBD2 covers 11 bases. CDR1 is MGHRA and CDR2 is YSYEKL in the germline V gene. CDR3 length: 18 amino acids. Trimming took 4 bases from V and 1 from J; bases not matched to a gene: 8. CDR3 residues: CASSPDPTSGKNTGELFF. CDR3 DNA: TGCGCCAGCAGCCCAGACCCGACTAGCGGGAAGAACACCGGGGAGCTGTTTTTT.

The rearrangement uses TRBV27 and TRBJ2-7, with D perhaps TRBD2 (5 bases). CDR1 is MNHEY and CDR2 is SMNVEV in the germline V gene (reference sequence). Trimming pared 4 bases from V and 6 bases from J, leaving 16 bases between. The CDR3 is 14 amino acids. CDR3 amino acids: CASSSTRSGIEQYF. CDR3 coding DNA: TGTGCCAGCAGTTCCACCCGTTCGGGGATCGAGCAGTACTTC.

The V gene is TRBV5-6, the J gene TRBJ2-7; 9 bases are shared with TRBD2. The CDR3 sequence is 14 residues long. Per germline, CDR1 SGHDT and CDR2 YYEEEE. V was pared by 0 bases and J by 3 bases, with 1 base of the junction left unmatched. The CDR3 spells CASSLVAGVYEQYF. CDR3 DNA sequence: TGTGCCAGCAGCTTGGTAGCGGGAGTCTACGAGCAGTACTTC.

This chain uses TRBV18 with TRBJ2-7, with 11 positions matching TRBD2. The CDR3 contains 16 residues. Looked up from germline, CDR1 is KGHSH and CDR2 is LQKENI. The junction had 7 bases not matched to a gene; V was cut back by 4 bases and J by 2 bases. In DNA, the CDR3 is TGTGCCAGCTCACTCGGACTAGCGGGTTGGGCCTACGAGCAGTACTTC. Protein sequence: CASSLGLAGWAYEQYF.

This chain connects TRBV6-4 to TRBJ2-2; D may be TRBD2 (5 bases). This CDR3 comprises 15 residues. Germline CDR1 is MRHNA and CDR2 is SNTAGT. Trimming stripped 2 bases from V and 4 bases from J, with 11 bases between. CDR3 in amino acids: CASSDPGLTTGELFF. DNA for the CDR3: TGTGCCAGCAGTGACCCCGGACTCACCACCGGGGAGCTGTTTTTT.

This clone was seen only a few times. CDR3: CASSLGQGRTDTQYF. CDR3 nucleotides: TGTGCCAGCAGCCTAGGACAGGGAAGAACAGATACGCAGTATTTT. The chain has TRBV6-5 and TRBJ2-3; 8 bases fit TRBD1. The CDR3 length is 15 residues. Germline V gene sequence: CDR1 MNHEY, CDR2 SVGAGI. Trimming at V came to 6 bases and at J to 3 bases, leaving 8 bases not matched to a gene.

V usage is TRBV6-1 and J usage is TRBJ1-4; D is unresolved. The CDR3 extends over 15 amino acids. Per the germline V gene, CDR1 is MNHNS and CDR2 is SASEGT. The V end lost 1 base, the J end lost 8 bases, and 14 bases lay between the germline ends. CDR3 loop: CASSEGGGGWEKLFF. The CDR3 nucleotides are TGTGCCAGCAGTGAAGGGGGAGGAGGTTGGGAAAAACTGTTTTTT.

The genes are TRBV9 and TRBJ2-3; TRBD2 might be the D (5 bases). CDR1 and CDR2 (germline): SGDLS, YYNGEE. The ends were cut back, 4 bases at V and 1 base at J, with 10 bases in the middle. This CDR3 contains 14 residues. The CDR3 coding sequence is TGTGCCAGCAGCATAATTAGCGGCACAGATACGCAGTATTTT. Translating gives CASSIISGTDTQYF. The full variable domain, completed using reference TRBV9 and TRBJ2-3, is DSGVTQTPKHLITATGQRVTLRCSPRSGDLSVYWYQQSLDQGLQFLIQYYNGEERAKGNILERFSAQQFPDLHSELNLSSLELGDSALYFCASSIISGTDTQYFGPGTRLTVL.

By proportion, this clone is medium-sized. The chain is built from TRBV29-1 and TRBJ1-5; TRBD1 matches at 8 bases. J gave up 6 bases and V 4 bases, and 5 bases lay outside the gene matches. The CDR3 extends over 13 amino acids. Germline CDR1 and CDR2: SQVTM and ANQGSEA. CDR3 region: CSVATGDGQPQHF. CDR3 DNA sequence: TGCAGCGTTGCGACAGGGGACGGTCAGCCCCAGCATTTT.

The rearrangement joins TRBV7-9 to TRBJ2-3; D not resolved. This CDR3 comprises 16 residues. The V gene lost 1 base and the J gene lost 0 bases, with 11 bases spanning the gap. CDR1 is SEHNR and CDR2 is FQNEAQ in the germline V gene (reference sequence). The CDR3 bases are TGTGCCAGCAGCTTAGGACATGCGATGAGCACAGATACGCAGTATTTT. Its translation: CASSLGHAMSTDTQYF.